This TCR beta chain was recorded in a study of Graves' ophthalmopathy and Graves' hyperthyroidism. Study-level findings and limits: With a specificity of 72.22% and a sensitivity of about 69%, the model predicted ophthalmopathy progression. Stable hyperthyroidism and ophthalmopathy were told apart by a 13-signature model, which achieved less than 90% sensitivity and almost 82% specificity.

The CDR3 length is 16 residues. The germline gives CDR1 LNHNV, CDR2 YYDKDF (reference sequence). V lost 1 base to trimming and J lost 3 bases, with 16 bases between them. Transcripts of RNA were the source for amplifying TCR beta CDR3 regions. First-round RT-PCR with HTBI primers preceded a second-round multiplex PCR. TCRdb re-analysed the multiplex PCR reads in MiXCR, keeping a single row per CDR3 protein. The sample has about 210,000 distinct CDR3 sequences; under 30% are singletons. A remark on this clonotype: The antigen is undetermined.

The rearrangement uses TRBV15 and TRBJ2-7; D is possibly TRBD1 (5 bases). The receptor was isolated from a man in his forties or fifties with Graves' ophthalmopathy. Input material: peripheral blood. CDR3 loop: CATSRGLTALNYEQYF. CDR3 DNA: TGTGCCACCAGCAGAGGCTTGACAGCACTAAACTACGAGCAGTACTTC.